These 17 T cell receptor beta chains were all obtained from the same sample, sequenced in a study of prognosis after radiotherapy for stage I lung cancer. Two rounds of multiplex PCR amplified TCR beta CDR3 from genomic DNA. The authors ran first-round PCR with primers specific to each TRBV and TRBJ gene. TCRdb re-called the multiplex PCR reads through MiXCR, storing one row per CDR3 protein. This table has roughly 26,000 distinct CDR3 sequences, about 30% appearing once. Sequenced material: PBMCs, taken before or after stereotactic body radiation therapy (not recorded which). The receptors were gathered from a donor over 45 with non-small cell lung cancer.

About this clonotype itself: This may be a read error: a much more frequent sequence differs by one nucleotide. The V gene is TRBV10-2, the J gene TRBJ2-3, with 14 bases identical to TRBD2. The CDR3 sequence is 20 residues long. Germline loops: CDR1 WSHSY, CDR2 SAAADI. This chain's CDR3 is CASSYPTSGRVQPPTGTQYF. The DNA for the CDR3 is TGCGCCAGCAGTTACCCGACTAGCGGGAGGGTACAACCCCCCACAGGTACGCAGTATTTT.

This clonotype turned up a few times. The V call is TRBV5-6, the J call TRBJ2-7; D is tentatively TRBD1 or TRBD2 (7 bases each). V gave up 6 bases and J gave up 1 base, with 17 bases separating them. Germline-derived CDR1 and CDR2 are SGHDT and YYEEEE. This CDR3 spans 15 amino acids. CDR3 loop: CASTPGGGLSYEQYF. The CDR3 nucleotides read TGTGCCAGCACCCCAGGGGGGGGGCTTTCCTACGAGCAGTACTTC.

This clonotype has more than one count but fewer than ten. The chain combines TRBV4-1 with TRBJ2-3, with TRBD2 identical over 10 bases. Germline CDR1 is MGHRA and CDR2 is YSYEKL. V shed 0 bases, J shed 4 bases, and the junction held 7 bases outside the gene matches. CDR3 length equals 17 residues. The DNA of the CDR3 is TGCGCCAGCAGCCAAGATCCCAGCGGGGGGGCCGCAGATACGCAGTATTTT. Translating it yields CASSQDPSGGAADTQYF.

CDR3 in amino acids: CASSLIDTDTQYF. The CDR3, as DNA: TGCGCCAGCAGCCTAATAGACACAGATACGCAGTATTTT. This sequence joins TRBV5-1 and TRBJ2-3; D is undetermined. Germline CDR1 and CDR2: SGHRS and YFSETQ. V was trimmed by 4 bases and J by 2 bases, leaving 8 bases between them. This CDR3 comprises 13 residues.

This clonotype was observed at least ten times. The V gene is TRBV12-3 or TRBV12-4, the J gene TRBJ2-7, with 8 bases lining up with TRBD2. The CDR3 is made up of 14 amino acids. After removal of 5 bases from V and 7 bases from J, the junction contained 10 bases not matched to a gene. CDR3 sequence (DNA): TGTGCCAGCAGTGTGACTAGCGAGATAAGGGAGCAGTACTTC. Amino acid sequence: CASSVTSEIREQYF.

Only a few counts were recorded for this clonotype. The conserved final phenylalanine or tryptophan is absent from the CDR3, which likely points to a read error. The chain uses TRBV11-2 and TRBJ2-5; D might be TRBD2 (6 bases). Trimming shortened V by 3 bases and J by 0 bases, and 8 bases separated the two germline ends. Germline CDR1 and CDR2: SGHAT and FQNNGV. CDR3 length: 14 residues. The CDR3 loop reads CASSLGGDQETQYL. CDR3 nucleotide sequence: TGTGCCAGCAGCTTGGGAGGCGACCAAGAGACCCAGTACCTC.

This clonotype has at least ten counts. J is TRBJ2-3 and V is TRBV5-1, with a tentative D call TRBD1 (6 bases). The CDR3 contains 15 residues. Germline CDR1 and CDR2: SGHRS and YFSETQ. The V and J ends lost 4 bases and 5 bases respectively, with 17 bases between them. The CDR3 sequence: CASSIQGNSGDTQYF. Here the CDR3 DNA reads TGCGCCAGCAGCATACAGGGCAATTCTGGAGATACGCAGTATTTT.

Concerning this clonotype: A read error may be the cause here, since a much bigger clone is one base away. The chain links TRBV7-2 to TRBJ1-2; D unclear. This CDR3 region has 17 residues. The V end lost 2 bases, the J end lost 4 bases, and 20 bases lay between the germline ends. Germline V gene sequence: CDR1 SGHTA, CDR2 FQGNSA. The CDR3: CASSLSNGPGRPYGYTF. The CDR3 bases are TGTGCCAGCAGCTTATCAAATGGGCCGGGGAGGCCCTATGGCTACACCTTC.

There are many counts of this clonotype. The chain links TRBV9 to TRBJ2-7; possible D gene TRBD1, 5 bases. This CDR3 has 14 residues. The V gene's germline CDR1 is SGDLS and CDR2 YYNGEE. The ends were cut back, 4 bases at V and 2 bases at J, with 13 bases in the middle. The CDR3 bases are TGTGCCAGCAGCCCTCACCCCAGGGCCTACGAGCAGTACTTC. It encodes CASSPHPRAYEQYF.

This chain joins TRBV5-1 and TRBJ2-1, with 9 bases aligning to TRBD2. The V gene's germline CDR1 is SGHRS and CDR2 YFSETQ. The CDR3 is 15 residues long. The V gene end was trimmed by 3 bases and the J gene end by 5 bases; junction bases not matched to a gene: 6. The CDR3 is CASSWGTSRDNEQFF. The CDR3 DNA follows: TGCGCCAGCAGCTGGGGGACTAGCAGGGACAATGAGCAGTTCTTC.

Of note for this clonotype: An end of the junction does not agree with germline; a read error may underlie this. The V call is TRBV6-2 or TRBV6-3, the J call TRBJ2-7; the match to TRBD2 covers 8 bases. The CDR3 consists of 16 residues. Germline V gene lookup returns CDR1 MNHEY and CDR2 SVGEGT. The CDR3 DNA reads TGTGCCAGCAGTTACTCGGGGGCGGGAGGACAGTACGAGCAATACTTC. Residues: CASSYSGAGGQYEQYF.

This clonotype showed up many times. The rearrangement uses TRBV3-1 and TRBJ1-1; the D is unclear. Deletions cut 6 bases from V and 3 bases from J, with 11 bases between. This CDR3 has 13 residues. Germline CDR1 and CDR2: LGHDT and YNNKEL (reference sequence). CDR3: CASSPYVDTEAFF. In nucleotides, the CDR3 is TGTGCCAGCAGTCCCTATGTTGACACTGAAGCTTTCTTT.

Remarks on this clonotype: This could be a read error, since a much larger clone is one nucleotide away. Here the CDR3 reads CAIRNYLNTEAFF. The CDR3 DNA reads as TGTGCCATCCGGAACTATCTGAACACTGAAGCTTTCTTT. This rearrangement joins TRBV10-3 to TRBJ1-1, with D uncertain. CDR1 ENHRY and CDR2 SYGVKD come from the germline V gene. This CDR3 spans 13 amino acids. Trimming shortened V by 8 bases and J by 0 bases, and 10 bases separated the two germline ends.

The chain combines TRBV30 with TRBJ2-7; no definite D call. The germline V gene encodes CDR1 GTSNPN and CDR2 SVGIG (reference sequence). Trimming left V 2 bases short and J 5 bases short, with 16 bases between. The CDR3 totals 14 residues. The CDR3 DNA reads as TGTGCCTGGAGTTTGCAGTGGGTCGTGAACGAGCAGTACTTC. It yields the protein CAWSLQWVVNEQYF. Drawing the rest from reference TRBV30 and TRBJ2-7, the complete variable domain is SQTIHQWPATLVQPVGSPLSLECTVEGTSNPNLYWYRQAAGRGLQLLFYSVGIGQISSEVPQNLSASRPQDRQFILSSKKLLLSDSGFYLCAWSLQWVVNEQYFGPGTRLTVT.

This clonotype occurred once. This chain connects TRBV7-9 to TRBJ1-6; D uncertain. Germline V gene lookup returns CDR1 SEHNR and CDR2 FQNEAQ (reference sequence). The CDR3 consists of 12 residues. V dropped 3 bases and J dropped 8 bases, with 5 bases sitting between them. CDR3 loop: CASSFDDSPLHF. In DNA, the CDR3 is TGTGCCAGCAGCTTTGATGATTCACCCCTCCACTTT. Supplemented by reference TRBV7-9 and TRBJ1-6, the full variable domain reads DTGVSQNPRHKITKRGQNVTFRCDPISEHNRLYWYRQTLGQGPEFLTYFQNEAQLEKSRLLSDRFSAERPKGSFSTLEIQRTEQGDSAMYLCASSFDDSPLHFGNGTRLTVT.

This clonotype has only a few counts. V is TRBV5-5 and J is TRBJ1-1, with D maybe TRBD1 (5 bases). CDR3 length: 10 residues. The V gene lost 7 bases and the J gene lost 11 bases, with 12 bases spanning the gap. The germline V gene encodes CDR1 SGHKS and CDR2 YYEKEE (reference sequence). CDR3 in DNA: TGTGCCAGCGGAGAACGGGGGGCTTTCTTT. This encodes CASGERGAFF. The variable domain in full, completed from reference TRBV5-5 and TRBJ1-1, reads DAGVTQSPTHLIKTRGQQVTLRCSPISGHKSVSWYQQVLGQGPQFIFQYYEKEERGRGNFPDRFSARQFPNYSSELNVNALLLGDSALYLCASGERGAFFGQGTRLTVV.

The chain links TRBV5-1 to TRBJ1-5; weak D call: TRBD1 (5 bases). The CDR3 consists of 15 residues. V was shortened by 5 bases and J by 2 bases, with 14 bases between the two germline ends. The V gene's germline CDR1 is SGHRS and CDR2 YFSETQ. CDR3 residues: CASSLAGLGNQPQHF. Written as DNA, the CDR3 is TGCGCCAGCAGTTTAGCAGGGTTGGGCAATCAGCCCCAGCATTTT.